What follows are 21 T cell receptor beta chains derived from one specimen sequenced in a study of radiotherapy plus CTLA-4 blockade in lung cancer. Assay: immunoSEQ multiplex PCR; the TCRdb copy retains only in-frame clones and omits some. The table lists around 99,000 clones, about 91% of them singletons. The specimen comprised peripheral blood, sampled from a patient treated with radiotherapy plus ipilimumab. These receptors all come from a human donor with non-small cell lung cancer that progressed on radiotherapy plus ipilimumab.

This chain uses TRBV5-1 with TRBJ2-2; D is uncertain. CDR3 length: 14 residues. CDR1 is SGHRS, CDR2 YFSETQ, per germline. V was shortened by 1 base and J by 3 bases, with 7 bases between the two germline ends. CDR3 sequence: CASSLRPDTGELFF. The CDR3 coding sequence is TGCGCCAGCAGCTTGCGGCCAGACACCGGGGAGCTGTTTTTT.

The chain recombines TRBV2 with TRBJ1-4; no firm D call. The CDR3 contains 15 residues. CDR1 and CDR2 (germline): SNHLY, FYNNEI. Trimming took 8 bases from V and 0 from J, leaving 13 bases between them. The CDR3 here is CASLYGRTTNEKLFF. DNA for the CDR3: TGTGCCAGCCTCTACGGCAGAACAACTAATGAAAAACTGTTTTTT. Supplemented by reference TRBV2 and TRBJ1-4, the full variable domain reads EPEVTQTPSHQVTQMGQEVILRCVPISNHLYFYWYRQILGQKVEFLVSFYNNEISEKSEIFDDQFSVERPDGSNFTLKIRSTKLEDSAMYFCASLYGRTTNEKLFFGSGTQLSVL.

The chain uses TRBV5-1 and TRBJ2-7; D gene ambiguous. The CDR3 covers 15 residues. Germline-derived CDR1 and CDR2 are SGHRS and YFSETQ. V lost 7 bases, J lost 2 bases, and 19 bases lay in between. CDR3 amino acids: CASEPDGGSPYEQYF. In DNA, the CDR3 is TGCGCCAGCGAGCCGGACGGCGGATCCCCCTACGAGCAGTACTTC. Drawing the rest from reference TRBV5-1 and TRBJ2-7, the complete variable domain is KAGVTQTPRYLIKTRGQQVTLSCSPISGHRSVSWYQQTPGQGLQFLFEYFSETQRNKGNFPGRFSGRQFSNSRSEMNVSTLELGDSALYLCASEPDGGSPYEQYFGPGTRLTVT.

The chain has TRBV5-6 and TRBJ2-7; a possible D gene is TRBD1 (6 bases). V was pared by 2 bases and J by 1 base, with 13 bases between. This CDR3 comprises 15 residues. The V gene's germline CDR1 is SGHDT and CDR2 YYEEEE. The CDR3 protein is CASSLQGRRSYEQYF. The CDR3 DNA is TGTGCCAGCAGCTTACAGGGCAGAAGGTCCTACGAGCAGTACTTC.

This chain links TRBV30 with TRBJ1-3; D unresolved. The CDR3 is made up of 11 amino acids. Germline V CDR1 and CDR2: GTSNPN, SVGIG (reference sequence). Trimming stripped 2 bases from V and 4 bases from J, with 3 bases between. CDR3 in DNA: TGTGCCTGGAGTATGGGAAACACCATATATTTT. Encoded protein: CAWSMGNTIYF.

The rearrangement links TRBV12-5 to TRBJ2-5; no firm D call. V was cut by 0 bases and J by 2 bases, with 16 bases left in between. The V gene's germline CDR1 is LGHNT and CDR2 FRNRAP. The CDR3 consists of 17 residues. CDR3 region: CASGLVKGSNLQETQYF. The DNA of the CDR3 is TGTGCTAGTGGTTTGGTAAAGGGAAGTAACCTGCAAGAGACCCAGTACTTC.

The chain couples TRBV14 to TRBJ2-1; D perhaps matches TRBD1 (6 bases). The CDR3 is made up of 13 amino acids. Trimming shortened V by 6 bases and J by 8 bases, and 14 bases separated the two germline ends. Germline CDR1 SGHDN, CDR2 FVKESK. CDR3 sequence reads: CASSSGARYEQFF. As DNA, the CDR3 is TGTGCCAGCAGTTCAGGGGCTCGGTATGAGCAGTTCTTC.

This clone was counted only a few times. The chain links TRBV27 to TRBJ2-7; either TRBD1 or TRBD2 may fit D (5 bases each). CDR3 length: 18 amino acids. Trimming removed 2 bases from V and 3 bases from J, with 23 bases in between. Per the germline V gene, CDR1 is MNHEY and CDR2 is SMNVEV (reference sequence). The CDR3 loop is CASSLRGTSRTGLYEQYF. Here the CDR3 DNA reads TGTGCCAGCAGTTTACGCGGAACATCCAGAACGGGGCTCTACGAGCAGTACTTC.

The chain uses TRBV7-9 and TRBJ2-7, with unresolved D. The CDR3 spans 12 residues. Germline V gives CDR1 SEHNR, CDR2 FQNEAQ (reference sequence). The V gene lost 3 bases and the J gene lost 2 bases, with 5 bases spanning the gap. Written as DNA, the CDR3 is TGTGCCAGCAGCTTTCCGGCCTACGAGCAGTACTTC. Protein: CASSFPAYEQYF.

The CDR3 loop is CASSPPPGYNEQFF. The CDR3 coding sequence is TGTGCCAGCAGCCCTCCACCAGGGTACAATGAGCAGTTCTTC. The chain has TRBV5-4 and TRBJ2-1; D might be TRBD1 (5 bases). Germline V gene sequence: CDR1 SGHNT, CDR2 YYREEE (reference sequence). V was clipped by 4 bases and J by 4 bases, with 12 bases between them. The CDR3 runs to 14 residues.

As to this clone: This CDR3 is also generated by other DNA sequences in the sample. The J gene is TRBJ2-7, the V gene TRBV6-5, with TRBD1 matching 7 bases. V lost 0 bases to trimming and J lost 2 bases; unmatched junction nucleotides: 4. The CDR3 covers 15 residues. Germline loops: CDR1 MNHEY, CDR2 SVGAGI. The CDR3 DNA reads as TGTGCCAGCAGTTACTCCTGGACAGGAACCTACGAGCAGTACTTC. Translated: CASSYSWTGTYEQYF.

The chain is built from TRBV6-1 and TRBJ2-7; 9 positions match TRBD2. The CDR3 length is 15 residues. Germline lookup yields CDR1 MNHNS and CDR2 SASEGT. Germline trimming cut 1 base from V and 4 bases from J; bases unmatched to any gene: 5. The CDR3 DNA is TGTGCCAGCAGTGAAGGGGCTAGCGGGATTTACGAGCAGTACTTC. The encoded protein is CASSEGASGIYEQYF.

V and J are TRBV2 and TRBJ1-1, with D possibly matching TRBD1 (5 bases). Germline V gene sequence: CDR1 SNHLY, CDR2 FYNNEI. This CDR3 has 14 residues. V lost 7 bases and J 1 base, leaving 13 bases between the germline ends. As DNA, the CDR3 is TGTGCCAGCACACCTCAGGGAAAGAACACTGAAGCTTTCTTT. The encoded protein is CASTPQGKNTEAFF.

The gene calls are TRBV5-1 and TRBJ2-3; 12 bases fit TRBD2. Germline V lookup: CDR1 SGHRS, CDR2 YFSETQ. The CDR3 is made up of 16 amino acids. V lost 0 bases, J lost 2 bases, and 1 base stayed unmatched. The CDR3 loop reads CASSLGLAGATDTQYF. CDR3 nucleotide sequence: TGCGCCAGCAGCTTGGGACTAGCGGGGGCCACAGATACGCAGTATTTT.

This chain connects TRBV4-2 to TRBJ2-3; TRBD2 matches at 12 bases. The junction had 10 bases not matched to a gene; V was cut back by 3 bases and J by 6 bases. CDR3 size: 17 residues. The germline CDR1 and CDR2 sequences are LGHNA and YNFKEQ. The CDR3 region is CASSHQYPSGRADTQYF. Here the CDR3 DNA reads TGTGCCAGCAGCCACCAATACCCTAGCGGGAGGGCGGATACGCAGTATTTT.

The chain joins TRBV7-9 to TRBJ2-3; 8 nucleotides line up with TRBD2. CDR3 length: 17 residues. From germline, CDR1 is SEHNR and CDR2 FQNEAQ (reference sequence). The ends lost 4 bases at V and 6 bases at J; junction bases unmatched: 15. CDR3 residues: CASSSGGARAPGDTQYF. CDR3 sequence (DNA): TGTGCCAGCAGCTCCGGGGGGGCCCGGGCGCCGGGGGATACGCAGTATTTT.

V is TRBV12-5 and J is TRBJ2-1; TRBD2 matches at 12 bases. Trimming at V came to 1 base and at J to 8 bases, leaving 9 bases not matched to a gene. The CDR3 contains 17 residues. Germline V gene data show CDR1 as LGHNT and CDR2 as FRNRAP. CDR3 sequence reads: CASGLGASGRGSDEQFF. CDR3 bases: TGTGCTAGTGGTTTGGGGGCTAGCGGGAGGGGGAGCGATGAGCAGTTCTTC.

The gene calls are TRBV19 and TRBJ2-1; a weak D match, TRBD1 (6 bases). Germline V gives CDR1 LNHDA, CDR2 SQIVND (reference sequence). CDR3 length equals 16 residues. V lost 3 bases to trimming and J lost 0 bases, with 12 bases between them. CDR3 sequence: CASSIGDTSSYNEQFF. The CDR3 region has the DNA TGTGCCAGTAGTATCGGGGACACCAGCTCCTACAATGAGCAGTTCTTC.

The rearrangement joins TRBV6-5 to TRBJ2-7; D remains unclear. Trimming removed 10 bases at V and 2 bases at J, with 15 bases between. The CDR3 is 13 residues long. Germline V CDR1 and CDR2: MNHEY, SVGAGI. Here the CDR3 reads CATTHKLTYEQYF. Written as DNA, the CDR3 is TGTGCCACCACACACAAGCTAACCTACGAGCAGTACTTC.

The V gene is TRBV7-2, the J gene TRBJ2-1, with 9 bases that match TRBD1. Germline V gives CDR1 SGHTA, CDR2 FQGNSA. J gave up 9 bases and V 2 bases, and 5 bases lay outside the gene matches. The CDR3 spans 14 residues. The CDR3 is CASSLKGQGSEQFF. The DNA of the CDR3 is TGTGCCAGCAGCTTAAAGGGACAGGGTTCTGAGCAGTTCTTC.

The rearrangement links TRBV5-1 to TRBJ1-3; 7 nucleotides line up with TRBD1. Germline V gene lookup returns CDR1 SGHRS and CDR2 YFSETQ. Trimming removed 4 bases from V and 3 bases from J; junction bases left unmatched: 10. The CDR3 has 16 residues. Written as DNA, the CDR3 is TGCGCCAGCAGCCAAAGGACAGGTCGGATTGGAAACACCATATATTTT. Protein sequence: CASSQRTGRIGNTIYF. The full variable domain, in which reference TRBV5-1 and TRBJ1-3 provide the parts outside the CDR3, is KAGVTQTPRYLIKTRGQQVTLSCSPISGHRSVSWYQQTPGQGLQFLFEYFSETQRNKGNFPGRFSGRQFSNSRSEMNVSTLELGDSALYLCASSQRTGRIGNTIYFGEGSWLTVV.